The 31 T cell receptor beta chains below come from one sample, sequenced in a study of graft-versus-host responses after intestinal transplantation. Their recognized antigens are unknown. TCRdb's table, derived via immunoSEQ multiplex PCR, lists solely in-frame clones and lacks some. The sample has 60,000 to 80,000 clones; about 92% are singletons. The source was unstimulated CD8+ T cells sorted from spleen or lymph node cells, collected before intestinal transplant. The source of these receptors is a human donor who received an intestinal transplant.

V and J are TRBV9 and TRBJ1-2, with TRBD1 as a possible D gene (6 bases). Germline assignment: CDR1 SGDLS and CDR2 YYNGEE. This CDR3 has 14 residues. The V end was cut by 0 bases, the J end by 7 bases, with 13 bases between. The CDR3 DNA sequence: TGTGCCAGCAGCGTAGGGGGGCTGCCTTCTGGCTACACCTTC. Residues: CASSVGGLPSGYTF. The full variable domain, with the rest looked up from reference TRBV9 and TRBJ1-2, is DSGVTQTPKHLITATGQRVTLRCSPRSGDLSVYWYQQSLDQGLQFLIQYYNGEERAKGNILERFSAQQFPDLHSELNLSSLELGDSALYFCASSVGGLPSGYTFGSGTRLTVV.

The CDR3 loop is CASRESSYNEQFF. In DNA form, the CDR3 reads TGTGCCAGCAGGGAGAGCTCCTACAATGAGCAGTTCTTC. This chain connects TRBV2 to TRBJ2-1; D remains ambiguous. The germline V gene has CDR1 SNHLY and CDR2 FYNNEI. V lost 6 bases, J lost 0 bases, and 6 bases lay in between. The CDR3 runs to 13 residues.

The chain has TRBV7-9 and TRBJ2-5; D gene unclear. The germline V gene encodes CDR1 SEHNR and CDR2 FQNEAQ (reference sequence). The CDR3 is 13 residues long. Trimming left V 5 bases short and J 11 bases short, with 18 bases between. CDR3 DNA: TGTGCCAGCAGCGCCAGGTCCGCTGGTGAGCAGTACTTC. It is translated as CASSARSAGEQYF.

The rearrangement uses TRBV11-2 and TRBJ1-5, with D possibly TRBD1 on 5 matching bases. Trimming stripped 4 bases from V and 1 base from J, with 11 bases between. CDR3 size: 15 residues. Looked up from germline, CDR1 is SGHAT and CDR2 is FQNNGV. The CDR3, as DNA: TGTGCCAGCAGCTCGAGGACACCGAGCAATCAGCCCCAGCATTTT. This gives the protein CASSSRTPSNQPQHF. Full variable domain (outside the CDR3, taken from reference TRBV11-2 and TRBJ1-5): EAGVAQSPRYKIIEKRQSVAFWCNPISGHATLYWYQQILGQGPKLLIQFQNNGVVDDSQLPKDRFSAERLKGVDSTLKIQPAKLEDSAVYLCASSSRTPSNQPQHFGDGTRLSIL.

V usage is TRBV19 and J usage is TRBJ2-7; D remains ambiguous. Germline assignment: CDR1 LNHDA and CDR2 SQIVND (reference sequence). CDR3 length: 14 residues. V was cut by 3 bases and J by 5 bases, with 14 bases left in between. The CDR3 protein is CASSILLGRDEQYF. CDR3 coding DNA: TGTGCCAGTAGTATTCTGCTAGGCCGCGACGAGCAGTACTTC.

This clone showed up just once. The chain uses TRBV5-6 and TRBJ2-7, with 8 bases lining up with TRBD1. Germline loops: CDR1 SGHDT, CDR2 YYEEEE. The trim removed 7 bases at V and 2 bases at J, leaving 5 bases unmatched. The CDR3 loop spans 13 amino acids. The CDR3 DNA reads as TGTGCCAGCCAAGGGGACAGGACCTACGAGCAGTACTTC. Its protein is CASQGDRTYEQYF.

The genes are TRBV10-3 and TRBJ1-1; D call uncertain. Trimming pared 4 bases from V and 8 bases from J, leaving 8 bases between. The CDR3 extends over 11 amino acids. Germline CDR1 ENHRY, CDR2 SYGVKD. As DNA, the CDR3 is TGTGCCATCAGTGGCGGAGAAGAAGCTTTCTTT. Protein sequence: CAISGGEEAFF.

The gene calls are TRBV11-2 and TRBJ1-1; D gene unclear. CDR3 length: 12 residues. CDR1 and CDR2 (germline): SGHAT, FQNNGV. Trimming took 6 bases from V and 1 from J, leaving 6 bases between them. The CDR3 reads CASRRGNTEAFF. CDR3 nucleotides: TGTGCCAGCAGACGGGGGAACACTGAAGCTTTCTTT.

This clone was counted a single time. DNA of the CDR3: TGTGCCAGTTTCAGCGGGAATAATGAGCAGTTCTTC. Its protein product is CASFSGNNEQFF. V usage is TRBV6-5 and J usage is TRBJ2-1, with TRBD2 identical over 7 bases. J gave up 7 bases and V 9 bases, and 6 bases lay outside the gene matches. This CDR3 is built from 12 residues. Germline-derived CDR1 and CDR2 are MNHEY and SVGAGI.

The rearrangement joins TRBV5-1 to TRBJ1-5; a weak D match, TRBD1 (5 bases). CDR3 size: 15 residues. Looked up from germline, CDR1 is SGHRS and CDR2 is YFSETQ. V was trimmed by 0 bases and J by 0 bases, leaving 7 bases between them. CDR3 residues: CASSLAGVSNQPQHF. The CDR3 DNA sequence: TGCGCCAGCAGCTTGGCGGGGGTTAGCAATCAGCCCCAGCATTTT.

V is TRBV19 and J is TRBJ1-5, with TRBD1 matching over 10 bases. The CDR3 is made up of 16 amino acids. V gave up 5 bases and J gave up 6 bases; unmatched junction bases: 10. Looked up from germline, CDR1 is LNHDA and CDR2 is SQIVND (reference sequence). CDR3 amino acids: CASSPKDRGVGQPQHF. In nucleotides, the CDR3 is TGTGCCAGTAGTCCCAAGGACAGGGGGGTGGGTCAGCCCCAGCATTTT.

J is TRBJ2-5 and V is TRBV5-4; no definite D call. The CDR3 has 13 residues. Germline V gene sequence: CDR1 SGHNT, CDR2 YYREEE (reference sequence). V lost 7 bases, J lost 3 bases, and 13 bases lay in between. CDR3: CASSPTREETQYF. Written as DNA, the CDR3 is TGTGCCAGCTCCCCGACCCGGGAAGAGACCCAGTACTTC.

The V gene is TRBV7-6, the J gene TRBJ2-3; tentatively, D is TRBD2 (6 bases). The V end was cut by 5 bases, the J end by 0 bases, with 12 bases between. CDR3 length: 15 amino acids. Germline loops: CDR1 SGHVS, CDR2 FNYEAQ. The DNA of the CDR3 is TGTGCCAGCAGCCTCGGACTACCCAGCACAGATACGCAGTATTTT. Translated: CASSLGLPSTDTQYF.

V usage is TRBV4-1 and J usage is TRBJ2-1, with 9 nucleotides matching TRBD2. Losses at the gene ends were 7 bases for V and 5 bases for J; bases not matched to a gene: 9. The CDR3 totals 15 residues. Germline assignment: CDR1 MGHRA and CDR2 YSYEKL. CDR3 bases: TGCGCCAGCAATCATATAGCGGGGGTCGACAATGAGCAGTTCTTC. It codes for CASNHIAGVDNEQFF.

The chain uses TRBV10-3 and TRBJ1-3, with a weak D call TRBD1 (5 bases). Germline values: CDR1 ENHRY, CDR2 SYGVKD. The CDR3 length is 16 residues. The V end lost 6 bases, the J end lost 0 bases, and 15 bases lay between the germline ends. The CDR3 DNA reads as TGTGCCATCAGCCCCGACAGCCCAAGCTCTGGAAACACCATATATTTT. Its protein is CAISPDSPSSGNTIYF.

The rearrangement uses TRBV7-9 and TRBJ2-5; no firm D call. Germline CDR1 reads SEHNR; CDR2 reads FQNEAQ (reference sequence). The ends were cut back, 2 bases at V and 0 bases at J, with 13 bases in the middle. The CDR3 totals 16 residues. CDR3 nucleotide sequence: TGTGCCAGCAGCTTAATCGGTGGCGGCGACCAAGAGACCCAGTACTTC. It is translated as CASSLIGGGDQETQYF.

V gene TRBV19 combines with J gene TRBJ1-4; D unresolved. The V end lost 7 bases, the J end lost 13 bases, and 13 bases lay between the germline ends. Germline CDR1 is LNHDA and CDR2 is SQIVND (reference sequence). The CDR3 runs 11 residues. Here the CDR3 reads CASTDQIGLFF. CDR3 coding DNA: TGTGCCAGTACCGATCAAATCGGACTGTTTTTT. The full variable domain, completed using reference TRBV19 and TRBJ1-4, is DGGITQSPKYLFRKEGQNVTLSCEQNLNHDAMYWYRQDPGQGLRLIYYSQIVNDFQKGDIAEGYSVSREKKESFPLTVTSAQKNPTAFYLCASTDQIGLFFGSGTQLSVL.

In this sample, this clone turned up a few times. The CDR3, as DNA: TGTGCCAGCACCGTACAGGTGGATGGGTCTAATGAGCAGTTCTTC. The encoded protein is CASTVQVDGSNEQFF. This chain links TRBV7-8 with TRBJ2-1; D may be TRBD1 (5 bases). The CDR3 has 15 amino acids. Germline V gene lookup returns CDR1 SGHVS and CDR2 FQNEAQ. Trimming stripped 7 bases from V and 7 bases from J, with 20 bases between.

This chain connects TRBV27 to TRBJ1-1; the D is unclear. Trimming took 3 bases from V and 5 from J, leaving 7 bases between them. The germline CDR1 and CDR2 sequences are MNHEY and SMNVEV (reference sequence). This CDR3 has 12 residues. CDR3 sequence: CASSFSGTEAFF. The CDR3 DNA reads as TGTGCCAGCAGTTTTTCGGGGACTGAAGCTTTCTTT.

This chain joins TRBV5-6 and TRBJ2-5, with 10 bases identical to TRBD1. CDR1 is SGHDT and CDR2 is YYEEEE in the germline V gene. CDR3 length: 17 amino acids. The junction had 10 bases not matched to a gene; V was cut back by 4 bases and J by 1 base. This CDR3 reads CASSETRDRGFQETQYF. CDR3 sequence (DNA): TGTGCCAGCAGCGAAACCCGGGACAGGGGTTTCCAAGAGACCCAGTACTTC.

CDR3 nucleotides: TGCACCAGCAGCCAGGGGGAGCGGGGGGCCACAGATACGCAGTATTTT. Translation gives CTSSQGERGATDTQYF. V gene TRBV1 combines with J gene TRBJ2-3; the table's D call TRBD2 went unverified against the DNA. TRBV1 is an annotated pseudogene. This CDR3 has 16 amino acids.

This chain joins TRBV11-3 and TRBJ2-3; 10 positions match TRBD2. Germline values: CDR1 SGHNT, CDR2 YENEEA. The CDR3 has 15 residues. V trimming: 5 bases; J trimming: 2 bases; junction bases outside the gene matches: 4. The CDR3 sequence is CASSRTSGDTDTQYF. The CDR3 DNA is TGTGCCAGCAGCCGAACTAGCGGGGACACAGATACGCAGTATTTT.

This clone has just one count. This chain links TRBV9 with TRBJ2-7, with TRBD2 as a possible D gene (6 bases). The V and J ends lost 4 bases and 7 bases respectively, with 15 bases between them. CDR3 length: 13 residues. Germline V CDR1 and CDR2: SGDLS, YYNGEE. The CDR3 is CASSPWDFKEQYF. The CDR3, as DNA: TGTGCCAGCAGCCCTTGGGACTTCAAAGAGCAGTACTTC.

J is TRBJ1-1 and V is TRBV5-4, with no clear D. Between the trimmed V and J ends, which lost 2 bases and 2 bases, there was a span of 10 bases. The length of the CDR3 is 14 residues. Germline values: CDR1 SGHNT, CDR2 YYREEE (reference sequence). CDR3 sequence: CASSLSGGNTEAFF. For the CDR3, the DNA is TGTGCCAGCAGCTTATCCGGCGGCAACACTGAAGCTTTCTTT.

This chain joins TRBV13 and TRBJ1-1, with 10 bases matching TRBD1. Per the germline V gene, CDR1 is PRHDT and CDR2 is FYEKMQ (reference sequence). Trimming cost V 5 bases and J 5 bases; bases outside gene matches: 14. CDR3 length: 17 amino acids. The CDR3 protein is CASSHGQGVPRGTEAFF. In nucleotides, the CDR3 is TGTGCCAGCAGCCATGGACAGGGGGTACCCCGGGGAACTGAAGCTTTCTTT.

The chain couples TRBV27 to TRBJ1-5, with a possible D match to TRBD1 (6 bases). CDR1 and CDR2 (germline): MNHEY, SMNVEV (reference sequence). The CDR3 consists of 15 residues. The ends were cut back, 2 bases at V and 5 bases at J, with 13 bases in the middle. The CDR3 is CASSLVATGDQPQHF. The CDR3 DNA reads as TGTGCCAGCAGTTTAGTGGCGACAGGCGATCAGCCCCAGCATTTT.

This chain uses TRBV5-1 with TRBJ1-1, with D maybe TRBD1 (5 bases). V dropped 5 bases and J dropped 0 bases, with 11 bases sitting between them. Germline CDR1 is SGHRS and CDR2 is YFSETQ. This CDR3 is built from 14 residues. The CDR3 loop is CASRVKGLNTEAFF. CDR3 DNA: TGCGCCAGCAGAGTTAAGGGGTTGAACACTGAAGCTTTCTTT.

This clone was detected once. J is TRBJ2-7 and V is TRBV23-1, with D perhaps matching TRBD1 (5 bases). TRBV23-1 is designated an ORF whose function remains uncertain. V was cut by 6 bases and J by 0 bases, with 15 bases left in between. The CDR3 is 15 amino acids. CDR3 sequence reads: CASSRALGTSYEQYF. DNA for the CDR3: TGCGCCAGCAGCAGGGCATTAGGAACCTCCTACGAGCAGTACTTC.

This chain joins TRBV9 and TRBJ2-3; D remains unclear. The CDR3 totals 13 residues. V was trimmed by 0 bases and J by 5 bases, leaving 7 bases between them. CDR1 SGDLS and CDR2 YYNGEE come from the germline V gene. CDR3 in amino acids: CASSVVAKDTQYF. In DNA form, the CDR3 reads TGTGCCAGCAGCGTAGTAGCAAAAGATACGCAGTATTTT. The full variable domain, completed using reference TRBV9 and TRBJ2-3, is DSGVTQTPKHLITATGQRVTLRCSPRSGDLSVYWYQQSLDQGLQFLIQYYNGEERAKGNILERFSAQQFPDLHSELNLSSLELGDSALYFCASSVVAKDTQYFGPGTRLTVL.

The gene calls are TRBV15 and TRBJ2-2, with D perhaps TRBD1 (6 bases). CDR3 length: 14 amino acids. Germline CDR1 is LNHNV and CDR2 is YYDKDF (reference sequence). Trimming left V 8 bases short and J 8 bases short, with 18 bases between. The CDR3 sequence: CATHSRSGAGELFF. In DNA form, the CDR3 reads TGTGCCACCCACAGCCGTTCAGGGGCTGGGGAGCTGTTTTTT.

The rearrangement joins TRBV11-3 to TRBJ2-1; D is unclear. Trimming shortened V by 1 base and J by 8 bases, and 9 bases separated the two germline ends. CDR3 length: 13 residues. Germline V gene lookup returns CDR1 SGHNT and CDR2 YENEEA. DNA for the CDR3: TGTGCCAGCAGCTTAGCAGATCGGGATGAGCAGTTCTTC. Residues: CASSLADRDEQFF.